The 26 T cell receptor beta chains reported below all come from one sample, sequenced in a study of T cells in Graves' hyperthyroidism and ophthalmopathy. Amplified TCR beta CDR3 regions derived from RNA transcripts. The TCR CDR3 was amplified in a first-round RT-PCR using the HTBI primer set. TCRdb analysed the multiplex PCR reads with MiXCR anew, one entry per CDR3 protein. The data show 350,000 to 400,000 distinct CDR3 sequences, about 18% seen once. The sequenced sample consisted of blood. Receptors originate from a young woman with Graves' hyperthyroidism.

This clonotype was observed a handful of times. This sequence joins TRBV5-1 and TRBJ2-5, with TRBD1 matching 10 bases. Trimming took 7 bases from V and 5 from J; bases not matched to a gene: 11. Per the germline V gene, CDR1 is SGHRS and CDR2 is YFSETQ. This CDR3 contains 15 residues. The CDR3 is CASGVTGQGGETQYF. The CDR3 nucleotides are TGCGCCAGCGGCGTTACAGGACAGGGGGGTGAGACCCAGTACTTC.

The DNA of the CDR3 is TGTGCCAGCAGCTTGGCGACAGGGGGCAACACTGAAGCTTTCTTT. This encodes CASSLATGGNTEAFF. This chain links TRBV7-2 with TRBJ1-1; 10 bases agree with TRBD1. The V and J ends lost 3 bases and 2 bases, in that order; junction bases with no gene match: 3. This CDR3 has 15 amino acids. Germline CDR1 is SGHTA and CDR2 is FQGNSA.

In this sample, this clonotype turned up many times. V and J are TRBV6-2 or TRBV6-3 and TRBJ2-7; 7 positions agree with TRBD1. The CDR3 is made up of 16 amino acids. V shed 0 bases, J shed 0 bases, and the junction held 5 bases outside the gene matches. CDR1 and CDR2 from the germline V gene are MNHEY and SVGEGT. The CDR3 sequence: CASSYSNRGSSYEQYF. CDR3 in DNA: TGTGCCAGCAGTTACTCGAACAGGGGAAGCTCCTACGAGCAGTACTTC.

This clonotype appeared many times. The chain combines TRBV20-1 with TRBJ2-7; 9 bases fit TRBD1. From germline, CDR1 is DFQATT and CDR2 SNEGSKA (reference sequence). J lost 2 bases, V lost 3 bases, and 2 bases had no gene match. The CDR3 has 13 residues. The DNA of the CDR3 is TGCAGTGCTAGCGACAGGGGGACCTACGAGCAGTACTTC. Residues: CSASDRGTYEQYF.

This clonotype occurred many times. J is TRBJ2-7 and V is TRBV19, with no clear D. V was clipped by 5 bases and J by 2 bases, with 10 bases between them. The CDR3 runs 13 residues. The germline V gene encodes CDR1 LNHDA and CDR2 SQIVND (reference sequence). CDR3 sequence: CASSHGLTYEQYF. The CDR3 bases are TGTGCCAGTAGTCACGGGCTAACCTACGAGCAGTACTTC.

This clonotype was found many times. The chain joins TRBV30 to TRBJ1-2; D is ambiguous. The CDR3 loop spans 13 amino acids. CDR1 GTSNPN and CDR2 SVGIG come from the germline V gene (reference sequence). Trimming took 3 bases from V and 6 from J, leaving 14 bases between them. In DNA form, the CDR3 reads TGTGCCTGGAGCCCCTTCATCTGGAATGGCTACACCTTC. Protein: CAWSPFIWNGYTF.

The sample holds many counts of this clonotype. In DNA form, the CDR3 reads TGCAGTTCGGACCCGGGAGTAGCCAAAAACATTCAGTACTTC. Residues: CSSDPGVAKNIQYF. The chain combines TRBV20-1 with TRBJ2-4, with D tentatively TRBD2 (6 bases). The CDR3 length is 14 residues. Germline V gives CDR1 DFQATT, CDR2 SNEGSKA (reference sequence). Between the trimmed V and J ends, which lost 8 bases and 0 bases, there was a span of 14 bases.

Many counts were recorded for this clonotype. The gene calls are TRBV20-1 and TRBJ1-1; D uncertain. From germline, CDR1 is DFQATT and CDR2 SNEGSKA (reference sequence). V lost 5 bases and J lost 2, with 15 bases in between. This CDR3 region has 14 residues. DNA of the CDR3: TGCAGTGCTCGGATCAGCCAACCTAACACTGAAGCTTTCTTT. This codes for CSARISQPNTEAFF.

This clonotype was seen ten or more times. CDR3 loop: CATSEVFGETQYF. CDR3 DNA: TGTGCCACCAGTGAGGTTTTCGGAGAGACCCAGTACTTC. The chain combines TRBV24-1 with TRBJ2-5; D unclear. This CDR3 spans 13 amino acids. Germline CDR1 reads KGHDR; CDR2 reads SFDVKD. V lost 4 bases, J lost 4 bases, and 9 bases lay in between.

CDR3 sequence reads: CASSLADRSNSPLHF. In nucleotides, the CDR3 is TGTGCCAGCAGTTTAGCGGACAGGAGTAATTCACCCCTCCACTTT. The chain uses TRBV12-3 or TRBV12-4 and TRBJ1-6, with 7 positions matching TRBD1. There are 15 residues in the CDR3. Unmatched junction bases numbered 2, after V lost 0 bases and J lost 6 bases.

This clonotype has ten or more counts. This chain joins TRBV3-1 and TRBJ2-5; 11 nucleotides align to TRBD2. This CDR3 is built from 15 residues. The ends lost 3 bases at V and 2 bases at J; junction bases unmatched: 2. Germline V lookup: CDR1 LGHDT, CDR2 YNNKEL (reference sequence). CDR3 sequence reads: CASSQPSGGQETQYF. The CDR3 DNA sequence: TGTGCCAGCAGCCAGCCTAGCGGGGGGCAAGAGACCCAGTACTTC.

This clonotype was counted at least ten times. The chain combines TRBV13 with TRBJ2-7, with a tentative D call TRBD1 (7 bases). V was clipped by 5 bases and J by 6 bases, with 20 bases between them. This CDR3 is built from 15 residues. The germline CDR1 and CDR2 sequences are PRHDT and FYEKMQ (reference sequence). This chain's CDR3 is CASSPRSGGRVEQYF. In nucleotides, the CDR3 is TGTGCCAGCAGCCCCCGATCAGGGGGGAGAGTCGAGCAGTACTTC.

This clonotype has at least ten counts. The rearrangement uses TRBV7-2 and TRBJ2-7; TRBD2 matches 12 bases. The CDR3 consists of 15 residues. Per germline, CDR1 SGHTA and CDR2 FQGNSA. The junction had 4 bases not matched to a gene; V was cut back by 3 bases and J by 4 bases. The chain's CDR3 is CASSFLAGGPYEQYF. CDR3 nucleotides: TGTGCCAGCAGCTTTCTAGCGGGGGGGCCTTACGAGCAGTACTTC.

In its sample, this clonotype was seen once. The junction does not match germline at one end; this may be a read error. J is TRBJ2-2 and V is TRBV11-1; perhaps TRBD1 as D (5 bases). Germline CDR1 reads SGHAT; CDR2 reads FQDESV (reference sequence). This CDR3 is 14 amino acids long. The CDR3 region has the DNA TGTGCCATCAGCAGAACAGGCGGCACCGGGGAGCTGTTTTTT. Amino acid sequence: CAISRTGGTGELFF.

V usage is TRBV7-8 and J usage is TRBJ1-3; 8 positions match TRBD1. CDR1 is SGHVS, CDR2 FQNEAQ, per germline. CDR3 length equals 16 residues. V was clipped by 5 bases and J by 1 base; unmatched bases: 7. CDR3: CASSPLGTGSGNTIYF. The DNA of the CDR3 is TGTGCCAGCAGCCCTTTAGGGACAGGATCTGGAAACACCATATATTTT.

At least ten counts were recorded for this clonotype. V gene TRBV12-3 or TRBV12-4 combines with J gene TRBJ2-5, with D unresolved. V was cut by 8 bases and J by 9 bases, with 13 bases left in between. CDR3 length: 11 residues. This chain's CDR3 is CASSERTAQYF. CDR3 nucleotides: TGTGCCAGCTCCGAGCGCACGGCCCAGTACTTC.

This clonotype came up many times. The chain carries TRBV11-2 and TRBJ2-5, with TRBD1 matching 11 bases. The CDR3 consists of 16 residues. The J segment lost 1 base and the V segment lost 4 bases, leaving 5 bases of the junction unmatched. CDR1 SGHAT and CDR2 FQNNGV come from the germline V gene. The DNA of the CDR3 is TGTGCCAGCAGCTCAAGGACAGGGGGCCCCCAAGAGACCCAGTACTTC. This sequence encodes CASSSRTGGPQETQYF.

This clonotype was seen repeatedly, ten times or more. The chain uses TRBV24-1 and TRBJ2-7; 11 positions agree with TRBD1. Germline trimming cut 9 bases from V and 1 base from J; bases unmatched to any gene: 1. Germline V CDR1 and CDR2: KGHDR, SFDVKD. The CDR3 is made up of 13 amino acids. The CDR3 DNA is TGTGCCACCGGACAGGGGGCATCCTACGAGCAGTACTTC. It translates to CATGQGASYEQYF.

This clonotype was picked up many times. This chain connects TRBV29-1 to TRBJ2-5; the D is unclear. This CDR3 contains 13 residues. V lost 1 base to trimming and J lost 2 bases, with 8 bases between them. CDR1 is SQVTM and CDR2 is ANQGSEA in the germline V gene. This CDR3 reads CSVEAPRQETQYF. CDR3 nucleotide sequence: TGCAGCGTTGAAGCTCCTAGACAAGAGACCCAGTACTTC.

This clonotype came up a few times. The V gene is TRBV5-1, the J gene TRBJ1-1; D possibly corresponds to TRBD1 (5 bases). The CDR3 is made up of 14 amino acids. Germline loops: CDR1 SGHRS, CDR2 YFSETQ. Between the trimmed V and J ends, which lost 3 bases and 3 bases, there was a span of 12 bases. CDR3 in amino acids: CASSWLGGDTEAFF. CDR3 DNA sequence: TGCGCCAGCAGCTGGCTGGGGGGAGACACTGAAGCTTTCTTT.

The sample holds many counts of this clonotype. The chain has TRBV11-2 and TRBJ2-7; D possibly corresponds to TRBD1 (6 bases). V lost 4 bases to trimming and J lost 1 base, with 8 bases between them. CDR1 SGHAT and CDR2 FQNNGV come from the germline V gene. The CDR3 length is 13 residues. The CDR3: CASSSRGSYEQYF. In nucleotides, the CDR3 is TGTGCCAGCAGCTCCAGGGGATCCTACGAGCAGTACTTC.

This clonotype showed up many times. The CDR3 DNA sequence: TGCAGTGCCCGTTGGGAGCGAGGATCCCAAGAGACCCAGTACTTC. Its protein product is CSARWERGSQETQYF. The chain couples TRBV20-1 to TRBJ2-5, with D possibly matching TRBD2 (5 bases). Per the germline V gene, CDR1 is DFQATT and CDR2 is SNEGSKA (reference sequence). Deletions cut 6 bases from V and 1 base from J, with 18 bases between. The CDR3 extends over 15 amino acids.

This clonotype was detected many times. A much larger clone sits a single nucleotide away, making a read error possible. The rearrangement joins TRBV7-2 to TRBJ2-4; 8 nucleotides agree with TRBD2. The CDR3 is 15 amino acids. Germline V CDR1 and CDR2: SGHTA, FQGNSA. The CDR3 region is CASSATSVPQNIKYF. The CDR3 DNA reads as TGTGCCAGCAGTGCGACTAGCGTACCACAAAACATTAAGTACTTC. Drawing the rest from reference TRBV7-2 and TRBJ2-4, the complete variable domain is GAGVSQSPSNKVTEKGKDVELRCDPISGHTALYWYRQSLGQGLEFLIYFQGNSAPDKSGLPSDRFSAERTGGSVSTLTIQRTQQEDSAVYLCASSATSVPQNIKYFGAGTRLSVL.

This clonotype has at least ten counts. The rearrangement joins TRBV13 to TRBJ2-7; TRBD2 agrees at 13 bases. There are 15 residues in the CDR3. CDR1 PRHDT and CDR2 FYEKMQ come from the germline V gene (reference sequence). V dropped 2 bases and J dropped 2; count of bases not matched to a gene: 0. The CDR3 nucleotides are TGTGCCAGCAGCTTAACTAGCGGGGGGGCCTACGAGCAGTACTTC. Residues: CASSLTSGGAYEQYF.

A word on this clonotype: At one end the junction does not follow the germline gene, possibly because of a read error. V and J are TRBV6-1 and TRBJ2-7; no clear D gene. The CDR3 is 16 residues long. Germline V lookup: CDR1 MNHNS, CDR2 SASEGT. This chain's CDR3 is CASSDRTGSSSCEQYF. As DNA, the CDR3 is TGTGCCAGCAGCGATCGGACGGGCTCCAGCTCCTGCGAGCAGTACTTC.

This clonotype was counted many times. The CDR3 spells CASSRGHRVTEAFF. The CDR3, as DNA: TGTGCCAGCAGTCGAGGACACCGCGTCACTGAAGCTTTCTTT. The chain uses TRBV6-1 and TRBJ1-1, with a tentative D call TRBD1 (5 bases). Looked up from germline, CDR1 is MNHNS and CDR2 is SASEGT. This CDR3 is 14 amino acids long. The V end was cut by 5 bases, the J end by 4 bases, with 14 bases between.